Sequencing of this TCR beta chain was carried out in a study of blood T cell repertoires in COVID-19. In the study overall: The United States, Italy and Spain provided the acute and convalescent COVID-19 samples.

CDR1 is LNHDA, CDR2 SQIVND, per germline (reference sequence). This CDR3 comprises 15 residues. Trimming took off 3 bases at V and 4 bases at J, with 15 bases between the two ends. Profiling relied on immunoSEQ multiplex PCR, and the TCRdb table lists in-frame clones only, not all of them. In the table there are roughly 50,000 clones, over 80% of which are singletons. The sample taken for sequencing was peripheral blood. The TCR was taken from a woman in her sixties or seventies with acute or convalescent COVID-19. The V gene is TRBV19, the J gene TRBJ1-2; D is unclear. Here the CDR3 DNA reads TGTGCCAGTAGTATCGGCGTACAAGGAGGCTATGGCTACACCTTC. Its protein is CASSIGVQGGYGYTF.